This T cell receptor beta chain was sequenced for a study of blood T cell repertoires in COVID-19 (TCRdb year 2020). Regarding the complete study: The collaborator samples originated in the United States, Italy and Spain and spanned the acute and convalescent phases of COVID-19. The material from the prospective study consisted of cDNA or gDNA derived from T cells, B-cell-depleted T cells, or PBMCs. Deeply sampled blood TCRbeta repertoires from subjects exposed to, actively infected with, or recovered from COVID-19 were included in the dataset. The repertoires were made available in a free public database intended to serve as a resource for research on the immune response to SARS-CoV-2. Samples were obtained from the ongoing ImmuneRACE study (first 160 participants) and from over 1,000 subjects provided by 6 global collaborators. A de-identified subject ID, COVID-19 status, age in years and sex were almost always included in the sample metadata. Where available, HLA class I and class II types were taken from metadata supplied by the sample provider and were not determined by assay-based typing.

TCRbeta CDR3 regions were amplified from genomic DNA by means of the immunoSEQ Assay, a bias-controlled multiplex PCR. Under the source paper's analysis protocol: The number of nucleated cells in each sample was estimated by amplification of reference gene primers within the assay. To quantify the absolute abundance of each unique TCRbeta CDR3 rearrangement, sequence reads were collapsed and filtered. For each sample, productive Simpson clonality was calculated as the square root of Simpson's diversity index over productive rearrangements. Sourced from immuneACCESS, this table was stored by TCRdb with only in-frame sequences that have V and J called. A share of the clones is absent; for the studies checked, an unresolved V gene accounts for under half, and the remainder has no known explanation. That table furnishes V, J and clone size, whereas the DNA furnished D and trimming. The sample table records about 160,000 clones; 85% to 95% of these occur just once. The ten largest make up 0.5% to 0.65% of the sample.

The paper's findings and limits, for the study overall: Clinical and demographic metadata were provided uncurated, with the amount varying by source and participant.

Whole blood was collected in K2EDTA tubes by collaborating institutions according to the institutions' own protocols. For TCRbeta analysis, collaborators shipped samples as frozen whole blood, isolated PBMCs, or DNA extracted from either of those sample types. Trimming takes 4 bases off V and 0 bases off J; junction bases not matched to a gene: 10. The CDR3 starts with the cysteine, ends with the phenylalanine, and has 17 residues. The read is trimmed to its CDR3 DNA, 51 bases read in frame from base 1. Via the germline V gene, CDR1 is SGDLS and CDR2 YYNGEE. As for this clone: Its antigen is currently not known. One base away there is no much larger clone; base qualities are not given.

Recombination linked TRBV9 to TRBJ1-1; a stretch of 9 junction bases matches TRBD1. This receptor was identified in a man between 45 and 60 years old with acute or convalescent COVID-19. Sequencing used peripheral blood. This receptor has the CDR3 CASSNVPGQGMNTEAFF. The nucleotides read TGTGCCAGCAGCAATGTCCCGGGACAGGGAATGAACACTGAAGCTTTCTTT.